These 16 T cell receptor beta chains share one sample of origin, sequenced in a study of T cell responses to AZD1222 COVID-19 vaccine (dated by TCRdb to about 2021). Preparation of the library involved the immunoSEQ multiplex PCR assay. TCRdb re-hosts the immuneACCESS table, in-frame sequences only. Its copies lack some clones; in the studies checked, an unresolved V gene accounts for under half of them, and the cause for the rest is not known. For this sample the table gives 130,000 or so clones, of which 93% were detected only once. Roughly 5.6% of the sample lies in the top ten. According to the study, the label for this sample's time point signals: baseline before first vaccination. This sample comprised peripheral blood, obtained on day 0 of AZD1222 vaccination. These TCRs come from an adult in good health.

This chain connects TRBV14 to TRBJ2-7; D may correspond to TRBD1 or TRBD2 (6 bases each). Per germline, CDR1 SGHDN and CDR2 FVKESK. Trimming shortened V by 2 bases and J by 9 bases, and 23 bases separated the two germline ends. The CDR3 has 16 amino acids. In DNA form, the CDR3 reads TGTGCCAGCAGCCAAATTTCGGGCAGGGGCTCGGGGGTGCAGTACTTC. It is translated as CASSQISGRGSGVQYF.

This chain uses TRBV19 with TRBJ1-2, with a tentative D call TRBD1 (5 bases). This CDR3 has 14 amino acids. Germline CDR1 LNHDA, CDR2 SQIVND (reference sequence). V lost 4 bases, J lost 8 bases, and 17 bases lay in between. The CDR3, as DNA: TGTGCCAGTAGTACAGGGTTCCCTTCAGGAGGCTACACCTTC. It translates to CASSTGFPSGGYTF.

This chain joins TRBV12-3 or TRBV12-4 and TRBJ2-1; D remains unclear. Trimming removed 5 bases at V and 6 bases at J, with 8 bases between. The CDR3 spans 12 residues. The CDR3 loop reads CASSRRPNEQFF. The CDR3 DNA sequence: TGTGCCAGCAGTCGCCGACCCAATGAGCAGTTCTTC.

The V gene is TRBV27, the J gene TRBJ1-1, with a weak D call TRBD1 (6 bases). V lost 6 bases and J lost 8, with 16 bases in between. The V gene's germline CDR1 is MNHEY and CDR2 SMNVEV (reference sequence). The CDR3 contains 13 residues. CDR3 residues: CASSSSTGTEAFF. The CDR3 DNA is TGTGCCAGCAGCTCTTCAACCGGGACAGAAGCTTTCTTT.

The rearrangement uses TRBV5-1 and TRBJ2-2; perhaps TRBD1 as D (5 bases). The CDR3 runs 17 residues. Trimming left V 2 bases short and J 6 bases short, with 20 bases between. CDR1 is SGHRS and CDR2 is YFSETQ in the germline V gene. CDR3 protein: CASSLSYGNQGPGELFF. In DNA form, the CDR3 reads TGCGCCAGCAGCTTAAGTTATGGGAACCAGGGTCCCGGGGAGCTGTTTTTT.

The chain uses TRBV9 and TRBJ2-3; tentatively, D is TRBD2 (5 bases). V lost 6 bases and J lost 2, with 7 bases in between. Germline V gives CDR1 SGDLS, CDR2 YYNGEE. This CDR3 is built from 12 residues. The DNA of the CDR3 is TGTGCCAGCACCCGGGACACAGATACGCAGTATTTT. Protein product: CASTRDTDTQYF.

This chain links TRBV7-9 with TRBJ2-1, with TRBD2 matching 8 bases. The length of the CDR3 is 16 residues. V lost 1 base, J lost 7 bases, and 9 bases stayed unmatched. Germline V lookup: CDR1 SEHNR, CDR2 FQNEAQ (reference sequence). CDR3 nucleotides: TGTGCCAGCAGCTTAGGGCCTCGCGGGAGGAATAATGAGCAGTTCTTC. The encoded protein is CASSLGPRGRNNEQFF.

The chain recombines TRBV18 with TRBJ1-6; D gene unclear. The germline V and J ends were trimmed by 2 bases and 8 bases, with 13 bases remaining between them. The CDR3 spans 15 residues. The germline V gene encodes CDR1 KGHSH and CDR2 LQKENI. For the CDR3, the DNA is TGTGCCAGCTCACCAGTTTCGTCGGGAGATTCACCCCTCCACTTT. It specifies CASSPVSSGDSPLHF.

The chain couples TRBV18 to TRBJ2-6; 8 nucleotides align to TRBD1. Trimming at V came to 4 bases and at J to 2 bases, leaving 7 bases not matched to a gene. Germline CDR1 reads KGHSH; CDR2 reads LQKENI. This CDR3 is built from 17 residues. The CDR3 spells CASSQLTGGTGANVLTF. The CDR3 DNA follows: TGTGCCAGCTCACAACTTACAGGGGGAACTGGGGCCAACGTCCTGACTTTC.

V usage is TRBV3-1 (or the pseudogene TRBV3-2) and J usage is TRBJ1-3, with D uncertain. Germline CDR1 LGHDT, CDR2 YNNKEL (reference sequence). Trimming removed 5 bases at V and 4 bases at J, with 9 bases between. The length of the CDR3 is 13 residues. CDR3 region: CASSFGPGNTIYF. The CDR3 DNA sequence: TGTGCCAGCAGCTTTGGACCCGGAAACACCATATATTTT.

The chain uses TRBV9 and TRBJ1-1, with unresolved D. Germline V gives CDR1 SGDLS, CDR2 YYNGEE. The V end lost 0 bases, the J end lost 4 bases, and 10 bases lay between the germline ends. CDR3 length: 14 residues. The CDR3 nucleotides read TGTGCCAGCAGCGTAGTCGATAGGAGCACTGAAGCTTTCTTT. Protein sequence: CASSVVDRSTEAFF.

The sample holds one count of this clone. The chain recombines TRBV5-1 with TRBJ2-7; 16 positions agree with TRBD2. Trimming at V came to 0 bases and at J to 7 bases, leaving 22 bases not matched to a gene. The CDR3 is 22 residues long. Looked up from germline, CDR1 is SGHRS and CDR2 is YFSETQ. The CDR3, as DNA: TGCGCCAGCAGCTTGGCGGGGGGATTCCCGGGACTAGCGGGAGGGCCGTTTATGGAGCAGTACTTC. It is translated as CASSLAGGFPGLAGGPFMEQYF.

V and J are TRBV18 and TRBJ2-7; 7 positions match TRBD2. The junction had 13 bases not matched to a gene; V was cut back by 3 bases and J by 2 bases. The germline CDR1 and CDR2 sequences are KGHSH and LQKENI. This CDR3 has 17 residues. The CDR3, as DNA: TGTGCCAGCTCACCCAAAAGCGGGGTGGGTGATCCCTACGAGCAGTACTTC. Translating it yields CASSPKSGVGDPYEQYF.

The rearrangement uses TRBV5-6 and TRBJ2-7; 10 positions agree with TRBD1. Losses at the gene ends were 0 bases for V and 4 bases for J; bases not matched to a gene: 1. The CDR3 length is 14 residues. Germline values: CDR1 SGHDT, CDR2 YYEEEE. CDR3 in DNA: TGTGCCAGCAGCTTGGGACAGGGGGCTTACGAGCAGTACTTC. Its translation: CASSLGQGAYEQYF.

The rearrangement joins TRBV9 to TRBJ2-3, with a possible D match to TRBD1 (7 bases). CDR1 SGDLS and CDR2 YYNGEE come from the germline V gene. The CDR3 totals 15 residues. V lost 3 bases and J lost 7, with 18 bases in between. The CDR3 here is CASSGNRGGGNTQYF. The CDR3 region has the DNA TGTGCCAGCAGCGGGAACAGGGGTGGGGGGAATACGCAGTATTTT.

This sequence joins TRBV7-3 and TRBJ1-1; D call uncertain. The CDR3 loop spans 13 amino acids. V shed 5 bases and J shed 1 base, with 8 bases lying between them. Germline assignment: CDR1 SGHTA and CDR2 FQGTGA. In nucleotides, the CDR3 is TGTGCCAGCAGCCGGGCCAGGAACACTGAAGCTTTCTTT. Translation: CASSRARNTEAFF. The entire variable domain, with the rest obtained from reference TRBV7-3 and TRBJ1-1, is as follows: GAGVSQTPSNKVTEKGKYVELRCDPISGHTALYWYRQSLGQGPEFLIYFQGTGAADDSGLPNDRFFAVRPEGSVSTLKIQRTERGDSAVYLCASSRARNTEAFFGQGTRLTVV.